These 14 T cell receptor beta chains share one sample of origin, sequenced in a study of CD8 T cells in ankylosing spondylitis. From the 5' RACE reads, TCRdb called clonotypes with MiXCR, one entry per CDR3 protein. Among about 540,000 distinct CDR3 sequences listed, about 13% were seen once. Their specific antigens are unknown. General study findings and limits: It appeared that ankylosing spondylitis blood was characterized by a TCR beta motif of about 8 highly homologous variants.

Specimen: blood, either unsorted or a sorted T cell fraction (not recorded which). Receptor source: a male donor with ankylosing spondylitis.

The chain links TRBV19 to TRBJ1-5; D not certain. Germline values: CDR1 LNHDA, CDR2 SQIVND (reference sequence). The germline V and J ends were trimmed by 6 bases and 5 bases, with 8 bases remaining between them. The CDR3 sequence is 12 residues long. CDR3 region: CASRHTDQPQHF. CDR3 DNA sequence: TGTGCCAGTAGACACACGGATCAGCCCCAGCATTTT.

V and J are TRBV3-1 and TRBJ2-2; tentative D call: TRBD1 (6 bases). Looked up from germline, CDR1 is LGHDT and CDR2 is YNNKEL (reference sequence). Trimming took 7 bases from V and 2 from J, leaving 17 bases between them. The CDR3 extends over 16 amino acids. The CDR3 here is CASTPGPGVNTGELFF. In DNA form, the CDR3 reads TGTGCCAGCACCCCTGGACCAGGGGTAAACACCGGGGAGCTGTTTTTT.

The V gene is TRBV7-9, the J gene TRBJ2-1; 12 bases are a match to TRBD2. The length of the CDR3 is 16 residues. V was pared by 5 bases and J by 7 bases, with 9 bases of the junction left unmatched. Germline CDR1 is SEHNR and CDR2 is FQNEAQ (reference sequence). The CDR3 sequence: CASSPSGRASLNEQFF. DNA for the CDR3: TGTGCCAGCAGCCCTAGCGGGAGGGCCTCTTTGAATGAGCAGTTCTTC. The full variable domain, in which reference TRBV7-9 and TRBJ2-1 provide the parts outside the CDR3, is DTGVSQNPRHKITKRGQNVTFRCDPISEHNRLYWYRQTLGQGPEFLTYFQNEAQLEKSRLLSDRFSAERPKGSFSTLEIQRTEQGDSAMYLCASSPSGRASLNEQFFGPGTRLTVL.

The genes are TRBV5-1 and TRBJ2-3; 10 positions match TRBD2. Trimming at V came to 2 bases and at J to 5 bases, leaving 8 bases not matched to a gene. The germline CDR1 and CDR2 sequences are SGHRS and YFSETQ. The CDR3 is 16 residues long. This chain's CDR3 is CASSFATSGAGDTQYF. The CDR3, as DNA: TGCGCCAGCAGCTTTGCTACTAGCGGGGCGGGAGATACGCAGTATTTT.

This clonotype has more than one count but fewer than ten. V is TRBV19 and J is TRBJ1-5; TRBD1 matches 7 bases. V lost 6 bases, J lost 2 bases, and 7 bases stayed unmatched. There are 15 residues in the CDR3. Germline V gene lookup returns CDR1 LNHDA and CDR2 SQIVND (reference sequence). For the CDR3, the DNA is TGTGCCAGTAGGACCACAGGGGCGGGCAATCAGCCCCAGCATTTT. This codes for CASRTTGAGNQPQHF. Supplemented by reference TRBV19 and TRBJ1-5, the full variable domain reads DGGITQSPKYLFRKEGQNVTLSCEQNLNHDAMYWYRQDPGQGLRLIYYSQIVNDFQKGDIAEGYSVSREKKESFPLTVTSAQKNPTAFYLCASRTTGAGNQPQHFGDGTRLSIL.

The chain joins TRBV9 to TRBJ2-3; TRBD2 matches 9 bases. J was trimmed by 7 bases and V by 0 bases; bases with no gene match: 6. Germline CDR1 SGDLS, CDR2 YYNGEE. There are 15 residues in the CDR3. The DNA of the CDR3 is TGTGCCAGCAGCGTAGAAGCGGGAGGCCCCAATACGCAGTATTTT. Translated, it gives CASSVEAGGPNTQYF.

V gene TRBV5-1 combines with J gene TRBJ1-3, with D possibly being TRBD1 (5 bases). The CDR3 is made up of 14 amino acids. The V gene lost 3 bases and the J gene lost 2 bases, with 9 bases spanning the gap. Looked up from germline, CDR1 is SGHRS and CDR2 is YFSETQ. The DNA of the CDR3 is TGCGCCAGCAGCTCAGGAGGGGCTGGAAACACCATATATTTT. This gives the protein CASSSGGAGNTIYF. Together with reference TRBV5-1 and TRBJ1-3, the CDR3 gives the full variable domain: KAGVTQTPRYLIKTRGQQVTLSCSPISGHRSVSWYQQTPGQGLQFLFEYFSETQRNKGNFPGRFSGRQFSNSRSEMNVSTLELGDSALYLCASSSGGAGNTIYFGEGSWLTVV.

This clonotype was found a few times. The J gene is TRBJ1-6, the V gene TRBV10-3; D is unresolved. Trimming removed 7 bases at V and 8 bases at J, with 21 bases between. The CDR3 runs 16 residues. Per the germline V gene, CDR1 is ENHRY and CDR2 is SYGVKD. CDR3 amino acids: CAIKYRTVVFYSPLHF. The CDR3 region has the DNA TGTGCCATCAAATACCGGACGGTCGTCTTCTATTCACCCCTCCACTTT.

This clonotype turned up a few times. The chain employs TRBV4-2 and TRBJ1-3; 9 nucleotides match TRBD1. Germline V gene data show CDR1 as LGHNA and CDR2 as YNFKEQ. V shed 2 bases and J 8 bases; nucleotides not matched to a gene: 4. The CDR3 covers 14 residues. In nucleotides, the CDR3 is TGTGCCAGCAGCCAACCGGGACAGGGATACACCATATATTTT. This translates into CASSQPGQGYTIYF.

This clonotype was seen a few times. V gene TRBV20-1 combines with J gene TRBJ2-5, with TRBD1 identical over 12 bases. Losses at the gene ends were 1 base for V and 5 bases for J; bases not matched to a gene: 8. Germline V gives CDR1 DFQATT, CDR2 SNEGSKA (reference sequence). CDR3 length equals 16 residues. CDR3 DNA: TGCAGTGCTAGAGGAACCCGGGACAGGGGGCATGAGACCCAGTACTTC. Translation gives CSARGTRDRGHETQYF.

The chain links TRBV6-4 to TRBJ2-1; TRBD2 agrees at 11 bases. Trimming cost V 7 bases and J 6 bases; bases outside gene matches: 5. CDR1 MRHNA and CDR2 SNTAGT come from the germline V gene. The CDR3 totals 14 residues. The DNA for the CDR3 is TGTGCCAGCAAGTTAACTAGCGGGAGCAATGAGCAGTTCTTC. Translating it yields CASKLTSGSNEQFF.

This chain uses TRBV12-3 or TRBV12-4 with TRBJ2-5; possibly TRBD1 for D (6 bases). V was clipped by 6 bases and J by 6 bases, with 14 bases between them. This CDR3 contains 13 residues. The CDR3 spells CASRGTGLQTQYF. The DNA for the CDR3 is TGTGCCAGCAGGGGAACAGGGCTACAGACCCAGTACTTC.

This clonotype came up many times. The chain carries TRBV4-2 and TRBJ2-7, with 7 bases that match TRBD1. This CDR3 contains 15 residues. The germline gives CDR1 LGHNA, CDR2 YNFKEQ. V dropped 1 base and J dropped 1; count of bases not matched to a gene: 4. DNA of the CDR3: TGTGCCAGCAGCCAAGGCGGACAGGCGTCCTACGAGCAGTACTTC. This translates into CASSQGGQASYEQYF.

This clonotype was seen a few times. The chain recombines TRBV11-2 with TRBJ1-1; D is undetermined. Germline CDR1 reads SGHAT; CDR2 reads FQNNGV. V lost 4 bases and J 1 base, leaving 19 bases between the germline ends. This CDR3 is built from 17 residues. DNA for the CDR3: TGTGCCAGCAGCTATTCAATGGCCTTACCACCGAACACTGAAGCTTTCTTT. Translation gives CASSYSMALPPNTEAFF. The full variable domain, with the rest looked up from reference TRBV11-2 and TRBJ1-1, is EAGVAQSPRYKIIEKRQSVAFWCNPISGHATLYWYQQILGQGPKLLIQFQNNGVVDDSQLPKDRFSAERLKGVDSTLKIQPAKLEDSAVYLCASSYSMALPPNTEAFFGQGTRLTVV.